A single sample is the source of the 23 T cell receptor beta chains below, sequenced in a study of T cell changes during pregnancy in multiple sclerosis. Repertoires were generated with immunoSEQ multiplex PCR, while TCRdb's copy carries only in-frame clones and drops some. The repertoire holds almost 40,000 clones, with approximately 90% as singletons. Sequenced material: CD4+ T cells from peripheral blood mononuclear cells, taken in the third trimester of pregnancy. The receptor set was obtained from a female donor in good health, enrolled as a control in a pregnancy study.

The chain carries TRBV5-4 and TRBJ2-7; D perhaps matches TRBD1 (6 bases). The CDR3 covers 14 residues. V was shortened by 3 bases and J by 2 bases, with 12 bases between the two germline ends. Germline CDR1 SGHNT, CDR2 YYREEE (reference sequence). The CDR3 spells CASSSSDSAYEQYF. The CDR3 DNA sequence: TGTGCCAGCAGCTCATCGGACAGCGCCTACGAGCAGTACTTC.

This chain links TRBV19 with TRBJ1-2; D not certain. CDR3 length: 15 residues. Trimming removed 5 bases at V and 6 bases at J, with 19 bases between. Per germline, CDR1 LNHDA and CDR2 SQIVND (reference sequence). In nucleotides, the CDR3 is TGTGCCAGTAGTGCCCGGACTGCTGGGAGAAATGGCTACACCTTC. It is translated as CASSARTAGRNGYTF.

This clone was picked up one time. V usage is TRBV12-5 and J usage is TRBJ2-1; the match to TRBD2 covers 12 bases. The CDR3 spans 20 residues. Unmatched junction bases numbered 12, after V lost 3 bases and J lost 0 bases. Germline CDR1 and CDR2: LGHNT and FRNRAP. The CDR3 DNA reads TGTGCTAGTGGTTTTACTAGCGGGAGGCTCTTGGGTATCTCCTACAATGAGCAGTTCTTC. Residues: CASGFTSGRLLGISYNEQFF.

This chain joins TRBV18 and TRBJ2-5, with TRBD2 identical over 9 bases. This CDR3 comprises 16 residues. Germline values: CDR1 KGHSH, CDR2 LQKENI. The ends lost 0 bases at V and 2 bases at J; junction bases unmatched: 4. The CDR3 region has the DNA TGTGCCAGCTCACCACCCGGGACTAGCAGACAAGAGACCCAGTACTTC. It encodes CASSPPGTSRQETQYF. The entire variable domain, with the rest obtained from reference TRBV18 and TRBJ2-5, is as follows: NAGVMQNPRHLVRRRGQEARLRCSPMKGHSHVYWYRQLPEEGLKFMVYLQKENIIDESGMPKERFSAEFPKEGPSILRIQQVVRGDSAAYFCASSPPGTSRQETQYFGPGTRLLVL.

The chain links TRBV10-3 to TRBJ2-3; TRBD2 aligns across 8 bases. The V and J ends lost 6 bases and 6 bases, in that order; junction bases with no gene match: 8. This CDR3 contains 14 residues. Germline CDR1 and CDR2: ENHRY and SYGVKD. The DNA for the CDR3 is TGTGCCATCAGGACGGGGGGGGGCGACGATACGCAGTATTTT. It translates to CAIRTGGGDDTQYF.

The J gene is TRBJ1-3, the V gene TRBV20-1, with D unresolved. The CDR3 has 11 amino acids. V shed 6 bases and J shed 7 bases, with 10 bases lying between them. Germline CDR1 reads DFQATT; CDR2 reads SNEGSKA (reference sequence). The CDR3 region has the DNA TGCAGTGCCAGCGGTGGGAACACCATATATTTT. The encoded protein is CSASGGNTIYF.

The gene calls are TRBV7-8 and TRBJ2-1, with TRBD2 identical over 8 bases. The germline V gene has CDR1 SGHVS and CDR2 FQNEAQ. V shed 5 bases and J 5 bases; nucleotides not matched to a gene: 8. The CDR3 sequence is 15 residues long. The CDR3 DNA sequence: TGTGCCAGCAGCCCGCGGGGGGCAACCCACAATGAGCAGTTCTTC. It codes for CASSPRGATHNEQFF.

The chain recombines TRBV19 with TRBJ1-1, with a weak D call TRBD1 (6 bases). Deletions cut 6 bases from V and 1 base from J, with 9 bases between. Germline-derived CDR1 and CDR2 are LNHDA and SQIVND (reference sequence). The CDR3 runs 13 residues. The CDR3 DNA is TGTGCCAGTAGCTTAGGGGGGAACACTGAAGCTTTCTTT. Residues: CASSLGGNTEAFF.

The chain carries TRBV4-1 and TRBJ2-2; 11 nucleotides align to TRBD2. This CDR3 has 16 residues. Unmatched junction bases numbered 5, after V lost 1 base and J lost 7 bases. Germline-derived CDR1 and CDR2 are MGHRA and YSYEKL. Here the CDR3 DNA reads TGCGCCAGCAGCCAAGTGCCTAGCGGGGGGATCGGGGAGCTGTTTTTT. Translation gives CASSQVPSGGIGELFF.

The gene calls are TRBV9 and TRBJ2-3; 9 bases match TRBD2. Germline assignment: CDR1 SGDLS and CDR2 YYNGEE. The CDR3 spans 17 residues. The trim removed 4 bases at V and 0 bases at J, leaving 9 bases unmatched. CDR3 residues: CASSPLAAGGSTDTQYF. Written as DNA, the CDR3 is TGTGCCAGCAGCCCCCTAGCAGCGGGAGGAAGCACAGATACGCAGTATTTT.

J is TRBJ2-3 and V is TRBV2, with 10 bases lining up with TRBD2. Germline V gene data show CDR1 as SNHLY and CDR2 as FYNNEI. The CDR3 is 17 amino acids. The V gene end was trimmed by 6 bases and the J gene end by 2 bases; junction bases not matched to a gene: 11. The CDR3 sequence: CASRAGFTSGNTDTQYF. CDR3 in DNA: TGTGCCAGCAGAGCCGGATTTACTAGCGGGAACACAGATACGCAGTATTTT.

This clone occurred a few times. The V call is TRBV10-3, the J call TRBJ2-1; TRBD1 is a possible D gene (6 bases). The germline V gene has CDR1 ENHRY and CDR2 SYGVKD. The CDR3 is 12 amino acids. The ends were cut back, 6 bases at V and 8 bases at J, with 11 bases in the middle. CDR3 DNA sequence: TGTGCCATCAGGGGTGAGGGGGATGAGCAGTTCTTC. The encoded protein is CAIRGEGDEQFF.

The chain combines TRBV7-3 with TRBJ2-3; D possibly corresponds to TRBD2 (7 bases). The CDR3 is 14 residues long. The V and J ends lost 2 bases and 6 bases respectively, with 12 bases between them. Germline V gives CDR1 SGHTA, CDR2 FQGTGA. The CDR3 nucleotides read TGTGCCAGCAGCTTACAGGGGACTACGGATACGCAGTATTTT. Translated: CASSLQGTTDTQYF.

This chain connects TRBV5-1 to TRBJ2-7; D may be TRBD2 (5 bases). With 1 base removed from V and 5 bases from J, the gap between germline ends came to 13 bases. Germline CDR1 reads SGHRS; CDR2 reads YFSETQ. The CDR3 runs to 14 residues. CDR3 in DNA: TGCGCCAGCAGCTTGAGCGGTTTTGTTGACGAGCAGTACTTC. This translates into CASSLSGFVDEQYF.

About this clone itself: Other DNA sequences of this sample code for an identical CDR3. V usage is TRBV30 and J usage is TRBJ2-7, with 13 bases identical to TRBD2. V was pared by 3 bases and J by 4 bases, with 3 bases of the junction left unmatched. CDR1 GTSNPN and CDR2 SVGIG come from the germline V gene (reference sequence). This CDR3 spans 14 amino acids. CDR3 DNA sequence: TGTGCCTGGAGCCCGGGACTAGCGGGGTACGAGCAGTACTTC. Translating gives CAWSPGLAGYEQYF.

This chain connects TRBV10-1 to TRBJ2-3; D ambiguous. The germline V and J ends were trimmed by 4 bases and 0 bases, with 11 bases remaining between them. The CDR3 extends over 15 amino acids. Germline CDR1 is WNHNN and CDR2 is SYGVQD (reference sequence). In DNA form, the CDR3 reads TGCGCCAGCAGTGGAGGAGACGCTAGCACAGATACGCAGTATTTT. Translation gives CASSGGDASTDTQYF.

This clone was counted a single time. The chain couples TRBV14 to TRBJ1-5; no reliable D call. The V end lost 1 base, the J end lost 9 bases, and 10 bases lay between the germline ends. This CDR3 comprises 13 residues. Germline V gene data show CDR1 as SGHDN and CDR2 as FVKESK. In nucleotides, the CDR3 is TGTGCCAGCAGCCAAGCGAGAGGGCTGCCCCAGCATTTT. Translating it yields CASSQARGLPQHF.

The rearrangement joins TRBV10-1 to TRBJ2-5; D possibly corresponds to TRBD1 (5 bases). CDR1 is WNHNN, CDR2 SYGVQD, per germline (reference sequence). V was pared by 4 bases and J by 5 bases, with 20 bases between. This CDR3 is built from 16 residues. This CDR3 reads CASSVPTATRKETQYF. CDR3 bases: TGCGCCAGCAGTGTCCCGACAGCCACACGGAAGGAGACCCAGTACTTC.

This chain links TRBV15 with TRBJ2-3; D is unresolved. With 0 bases removed from V and 2 bases from J, the gap between germline ends came to 3 bases. CDR3 length: 13 amino acids. Germline CDR1 is LNHNV and CDR2 is YYDKDF (reference sequence). The CDR3 region is CATSRDHTDTQYF. The DNA for the CDR3 is TGTGCCACCAGCAGAGACCACACAGATACGCAGTATTTT.

The V and J genes are TRBV6-1 and TRBJ2-2, with TRBD1 matching 10 bases. Germline loops: CDR1 MNHNS, CDR2 SASEGT. V trimming: 4 bases; J trimming: 5 bases; junction bases outside the gene matches: 4. The CDR3 length is 15 residues. CDR3 in amino acids: CASSATGGGTGELFF. The CDR3 DNA reads as TGTGCCAGCAGTGCGACAGGGGGCGGAACCGGGGAGCTGTTTTTT.

V usage is TRBV30 and J usage is TRBJ1-2; the match to TRBD1 covers 7 bases. This CDR3 has 13 amino acids. With 7 bases clipped from V and 10 bases from J, the junction kept 15 bases outside the gene matches. The germline CDR1 and CDR2 sequences are GTSNPN and SVGIG (reference sequence). The CDR3 DNA reads as TGTGCCTCATTATATCCGGGACAGCGACACTACACCTTC. This translates into CASLYPGQRHYTF. The complete variable domain, with remaining parts taken from reference TRBV30 and TRBJ1-2, reads SQTIHQWPATLVQPVGSPLSLECTVEGTSNPNLYWYRQAAGRGLQLLFYSVGIGQISSEVPQNLSASRPQDRQFILSSKKLLLSDSGFYLCASLYPGQRHYTFGSGTRLTVV.

CDR3 coding DNA: TGTGCCTGGAGAGGGACAGCTCCTGGAAACACCATATATTTT. This translates into CAWRGTAPGNTIYF. The chain links TRBV30 to TRBJ1-3; 7 nucleotides match TRBD1. This CDR3 is 14 amino acids long. Germline V gives CDR1 GTSNPN, CDR2 SVGIG (reference sequence). The junction had 4 bases not matched to a gene; V was cut back by 3 bases and J by 2 bases.

The rearrangement links TRBV15 to TRBJ2-2; D is uncertain. The ends were cut back, 1 base at V and 10 bases at J, with 7 bases in the middle. Germline CDR1 reads LNHNV; CDR2 reads YYDKDF (reference sequence). This CDR3 has 12 residues. CDR3 DNA: TGTGCCACCAGCAGAGGGGCTAAGGAGCTGTTTTTT. It codes for CATSRGAKELFF.